This T cell receptor beta chain was sequenced during a study of T cell responses to AZD1222 COVID-19 vaccine listed by TCRdb under 2021. For the wider study: TCR sequencing was performed for over 230 trial participants, of whom about 200 were given two doses of AZD1222 and roughly 25 were given two doses of MenACWY control vaccine. Enrollment into the trials was organized by age into subgroups of 18-55, 56-69 and 70-plus years, and those subgroups contained around 150, 28 and 57 TCR-sequenced participants, respectively.

The CDR3 regions of human TCRbeta chains were analyzed by immunosequencing. In the paper's pipeline: Repertoire TCRs were checked for matches against a reference library of SARS-CoV-2-specific TCRs that had been generated using the MIRA antigen-specificity platform. Breadth was defined as the fraction of unique TCRs that were SARS-CoV-2-associated. Depth was defined as the fraction of total T cells that were SARS-CoV-2-associated. Using the MIRA data, every spike-specific TCR was mapped to the spike region that the TCR reacted to and assigned to either a CD4 or a CD8 class. Log10-transformed breadth and depth values were compared by one-way ANOVA with Sidak's multiple comparisons tests. TCRdb limited this immuneACCESS table to in-frame rearrangements with V and J called. A share of clones is missing; checked studies link under half to unresolved V genes, and the rest is unexplained. Clonal size and the V and J genes are those of that table, whereas D and trimming came from the DNA. Here the sample has 95,000 to 100,000 clones; around nine tenths occur a single time. The ten top clones hold 16% of the sample.

What the study reported, not specific to this receptor: Conclusions about previously exposed vaccinees were limited because only six or seven AZD1222 recipients were SARS-CoV-2 seropositive at baseline. Nearly half of unique spike-specific TCRs reportedly recognized epitopes outside regions mutated in the B.1.351 and B.1.1.7 variants. After two AZD1222 doses, both the breadth and the depth of spike-specific TCRs were significantly higher than at day 0 and than in MenACWY recipients. In the small 56-69-year group, the increase in depth fell short of significance, most likely because of low power. No day 14 peak-response samples were available, so repertoires were characterized only after the peak T cell response. Vaccine-associated CD4 TCRs spanned the whole spike protein, with dominant responses in regions 160-218 and 743-854. Participants were mostly white British and included more females than males, and it was suggested by the authors that clonal diversity may have been underestimated.

The CDR3 has 14 amino acids, counting the end cysteine and phenylalanine. The read is trimmed to its CDR3 DNA, 42 bases read in frame from base 1. V is shortened by 3 bases, J by 3 bases, and the region joining them spans 12 bases. CDR1 SGHDT and CDR2 YYEEEE were looked up in the germline V gene. Concerning this clone: Its antigen target is currently unknown. Within one base of it there is no much larger clone, and no base qualities were kept.

The time point label here, explained by the study, means: about 28 days (+/-7) after the second vaccine dose. Because spike-specific TCR depth and breadth did not differ between the two schedules, AZD1222 recipients who got a second dose at roughly 4 weeks were pooled with those who got a second dose at roughly 12 weeks. Vaccinee samples were obtained from the UK trials COV001 and COV002, which included a single-blind randomized controlled phase 2/3 trial of AZD1222 (ChAdOx1 nCoV-19) in healthy adults. For TCRbeta chain sequencing, PBMC samples were collected from trial participants at day 0 and at day 28 after the second dose.

The sequence is built from TRBV5-6 and TRBJ1-1; tentative D gene TRBD1, with 6 bases matching. The sequencing used peripheral blood, collected 28 days after the second AZD1222 dose. The receptor was isolated from an adult who received the AZD1222 COVID-19 vaccine. The CDR3 here reads CASSSVRGYTEAFF. Read as DNA, the sequence is TGTGCCAGCAGCTCGGTTAGGGGGTACACTGAAGCTTTCTTT.